These T cell receptor beta chains were read from a single sample in a study of T cells in Graves' hyperthyroidism and ophthalmopathy. TCRdb reanalysed the multiplex PCR reads using MiXCR and keeps one entry per CDR3 protein. The table lists under 65,000 distinct CDR3 sequences, about 57% of them singletons. Sequencing was performed on blood. These receptors all stem from a woman aged 55-70 years with Graves' ophthalmopathy. Both conserved end residues are part of each CDR3. The order of the fields is V gene, J gene, clone size, D gene, CDR3 protein, CDR3 DNA. D genes are given only for firm matches. Clone sizes are given selectively: once, few, many, or a class where the clone is expanded.

V: TRBV3-1
J: TRBJ2-7
size: many
D: TRBD1
CDR3: CASSPWDRAYEQYF
DNA: TGTGCCAGCAGCCCCTGGGACAGGGCTTACGAGCAGTACTTC

V: TRBV20-1
J: TRBJ2-4
size: many
D: .
CDR3: CSARAGRNIQYF
DNA: TGCAGTGCTAGAGCAGGGAGGAACATTCAGTACTTC

V: TRBV5-4
J: TRBJ2-3
size: .
D: TRBD2
CDR3: CASSRAGDKGDTQYF
DNA: TGTGCCAGCAGCCGAGCGGGAGACAAGGGAGATACGCAGTATTTT

V: TRBV19
J: TRBJ1-5
size: many
D: .
CDR3: CASSIAGVYDQPQHF
DNA: TGTGCCAGTAGTATAGCAGGGGTTTACGATCAGCCCCAGCATTTT

V: TRBV7-3
J: TRBJ1-6
size: .
D: .
CDR3: CASSLEEAGSSPLHF
DNA: TGTGCCAGCAGCTTAGAGGAGGCAGGAAGTTCACCCCTCCACTTT

V: TRBV5-1
J: TRBJ2-7
size: .
D: .
CDR3: CASSLSLGNTGEQYF
DNA: TGCGCCAGCAGCTTGTCGCTTGGGAACACCGGGGAGCAGTACTTC

V: TRBV20-1
J: TRBJ2-2
size: .
D: .
CDR3: CSANWDTNTGELFF
DNA: TGCAGTGCAAACTGGGACACGAACACCGGGGAGCTGTTTTTT

V: TRBV15
J: TRBJ2-5
size: many
D: TRBD1
CDR3: CATSSLYRGQETQYF
DNA: TGTGCCACCAGCAGCCTCTACAGGGGGCAAGAGACCCAGTACTTC

V: TRBV2
J: TRBJ2-5
size: many
D: .
CDR3: CASSATVYQVTQYF
DNA: TGTGCCAGCAGTGCGACCGTGTACCAAGTGACCCAGTACTTC

V: TRBV5-1
J: TRBJ1-2
size: .
D: .
CDR3: CASSSTITTGNYGYTF
DNA: TGCGCCAGCAGCTCTACGATAACGACGGGAAATTATGGCTACACCTTC

V: TRBV10-3
J: TRBJ2-2
size: medium-sized
D: .
CDR3: CAISAEGGSNTGELFF
DNA: TGTGCCATCAGTGCGGAGGGCGGATCGAACACCGGGGAGCTGTTTTTT

V: TRBV19
J: TRBJ1-2
size: .
D: TRBD1
CDR3: CASSMDRGRNGYTF
DNA: TGTGCCAGTAGCATGGACAGGGGGAGGAATGGCTACACCTTC

V: TRBV11-2
J: TRBJ2-2
size: .
D: .
CDR3: CASSLDPTGVTGELFF
DNA: TGTGCCAGCAGCTTAGACCCGACAGGCGTAACCGGGGAGCTGTTTTTT

V: TRBV19
J: TRBJ1-2
size: many
D: .
CDR3: CASSLLGVTGNGYTF
DNA: TGTGCCAGTAGTTTACTGGGGGTTACAGGGAACGGCTACACCTTC

V: TRBV6-4
J: TRBJ2-7
size: .
D: TRBD2
CDR3: CASSEISGGPNPHF
DNA: TGTGCCAGCAGTGAAATCAGCGGGGGACCGAACCCTCACTTC

V: TRBV10-3
J: TRBJ2-3
size: few
D: .
CDR3: CAISGPGEGTDTQYF
DNA: TGTGCCATCAGTGGGCCAGGGGAAGGCACAGATACGCAGTATTTT

V: TRBV4-1
J: TRBJ2-2
size: many
D: .
CDR3: CASSQVRYTGELFF
DNA: TGCGCCAGCAGCCAAGTTCGCTACACCGGGGAGCTGTTTTTT